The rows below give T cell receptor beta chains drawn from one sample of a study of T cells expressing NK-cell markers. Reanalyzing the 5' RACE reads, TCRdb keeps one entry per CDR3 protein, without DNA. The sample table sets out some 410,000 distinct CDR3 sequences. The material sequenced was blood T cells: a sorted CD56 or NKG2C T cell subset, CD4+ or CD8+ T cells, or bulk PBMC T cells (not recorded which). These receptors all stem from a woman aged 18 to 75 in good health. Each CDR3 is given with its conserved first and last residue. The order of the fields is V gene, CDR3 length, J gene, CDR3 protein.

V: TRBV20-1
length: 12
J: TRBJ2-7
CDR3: CSAPPGGVEQYF

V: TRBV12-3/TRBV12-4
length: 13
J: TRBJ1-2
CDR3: CASSLGTGNGYTF

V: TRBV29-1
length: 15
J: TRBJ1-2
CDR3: CSVPSPSLTNYGYTF

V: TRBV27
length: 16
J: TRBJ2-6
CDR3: CASSYADRVGANVLTF

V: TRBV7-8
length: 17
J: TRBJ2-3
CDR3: CASSLDTSGRYTDTQYF

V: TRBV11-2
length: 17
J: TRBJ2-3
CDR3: CASSFSGTGKGTDTQYF

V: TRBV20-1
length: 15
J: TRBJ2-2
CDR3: CSAPAASKTPGELFF

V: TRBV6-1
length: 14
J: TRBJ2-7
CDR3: CASTQRDRNYEQYF

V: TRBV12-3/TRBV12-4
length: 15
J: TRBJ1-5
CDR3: CASRRTGLSNQPQHF

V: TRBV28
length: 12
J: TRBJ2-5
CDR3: CASSLEAETQYF

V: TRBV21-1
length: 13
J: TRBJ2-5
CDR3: CASSKVAWETQYF

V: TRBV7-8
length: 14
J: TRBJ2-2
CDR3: CATGESANTGELFF

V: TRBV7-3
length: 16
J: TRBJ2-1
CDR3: CASSRAGGPGGNEQFF

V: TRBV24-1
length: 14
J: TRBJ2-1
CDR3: CATSDSQVYNEQFF

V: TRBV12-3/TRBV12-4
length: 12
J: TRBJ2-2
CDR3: CASRFDTGELFF

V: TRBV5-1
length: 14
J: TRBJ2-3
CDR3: CASTKGGLPDTQYF

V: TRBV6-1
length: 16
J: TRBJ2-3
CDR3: CASSPRGGAVADTQYF

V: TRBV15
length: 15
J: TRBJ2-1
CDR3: CAHPHLAPWCNEQFF

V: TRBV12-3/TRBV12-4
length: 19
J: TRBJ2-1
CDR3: CASSRRTGGAYYSYNEQFF

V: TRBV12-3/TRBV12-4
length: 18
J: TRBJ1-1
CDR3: CASRITDRGELMNTEAFF

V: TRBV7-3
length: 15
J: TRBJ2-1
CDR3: CASSPSYDSYNEQFF

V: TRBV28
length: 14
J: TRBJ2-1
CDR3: CASTLGSGRYEQFF

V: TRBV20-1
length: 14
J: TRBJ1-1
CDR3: CSAQPPVMNTEAFF

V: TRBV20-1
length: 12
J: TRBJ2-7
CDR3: CSARTGQYEQYF

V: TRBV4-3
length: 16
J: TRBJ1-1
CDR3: CASSQDTGTLNTEAFF

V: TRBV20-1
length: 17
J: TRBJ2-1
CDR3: CSAKLEVQTSSYNEQFF

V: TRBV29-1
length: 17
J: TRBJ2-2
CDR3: CSVEEGTSGSGAGELFF

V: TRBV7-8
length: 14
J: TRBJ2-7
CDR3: CAGSPPGRRNEQYF